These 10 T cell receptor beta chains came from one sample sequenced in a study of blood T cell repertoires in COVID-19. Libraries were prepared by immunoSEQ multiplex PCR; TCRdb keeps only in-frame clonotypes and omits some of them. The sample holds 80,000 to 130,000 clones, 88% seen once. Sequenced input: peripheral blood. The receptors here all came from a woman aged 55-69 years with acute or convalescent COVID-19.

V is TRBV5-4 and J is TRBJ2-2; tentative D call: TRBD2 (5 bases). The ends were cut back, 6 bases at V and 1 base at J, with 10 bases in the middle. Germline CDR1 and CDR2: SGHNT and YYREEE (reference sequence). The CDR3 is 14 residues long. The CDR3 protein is CASTATRNTGELFF. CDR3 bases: TGTGCCAGCACCGCTACTAGGAACACCGGGGAGCTGTTTTTT.

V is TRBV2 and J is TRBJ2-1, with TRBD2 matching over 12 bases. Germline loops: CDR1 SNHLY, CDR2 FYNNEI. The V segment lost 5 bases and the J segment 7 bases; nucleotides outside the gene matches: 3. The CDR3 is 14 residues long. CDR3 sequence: CASSFGTSGNEQFF. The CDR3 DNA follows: TGTGCCAGCAGTTTCGGGACTAGCGGGAATGAGCAGTTCTTC.

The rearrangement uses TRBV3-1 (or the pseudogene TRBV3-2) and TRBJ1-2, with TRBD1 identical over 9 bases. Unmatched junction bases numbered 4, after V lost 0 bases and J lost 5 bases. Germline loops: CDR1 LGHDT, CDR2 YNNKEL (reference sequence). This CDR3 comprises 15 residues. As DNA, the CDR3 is TGTGCCAGCAGCCAAGATGGGACAGGGAAGTATGGCTACACCTTC. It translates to CASSQDGTGKYGYTF.

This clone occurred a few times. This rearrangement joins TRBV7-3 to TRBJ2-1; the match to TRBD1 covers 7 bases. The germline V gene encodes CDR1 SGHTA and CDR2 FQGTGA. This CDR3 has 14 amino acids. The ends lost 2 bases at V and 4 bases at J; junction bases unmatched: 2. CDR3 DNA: TGTGCCAGCAGCTTAGGGACAGAGTACAATGAGCAGTTCTTC. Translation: CASSLGTEYNEQFF.

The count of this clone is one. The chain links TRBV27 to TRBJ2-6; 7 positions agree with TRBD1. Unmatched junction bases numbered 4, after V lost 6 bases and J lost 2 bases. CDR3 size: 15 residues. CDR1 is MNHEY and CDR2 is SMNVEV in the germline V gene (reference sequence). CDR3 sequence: CASSSTGAGANVLTF. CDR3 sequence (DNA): TGTGCCAGCAGCTCCACAGGGGCTGGGGCCAACGTCCTGACTTTC.

This chain's CDR3 is CAISESNAGGGNSPLHF. CDR3 nucleotide sequence: TGTGCCATCAGTGAGTCGAACGCAGGGGGAGGCAATTCACCCCTCCACTTT. This chain joins TRBV10-3 and TRBJ1-6; 7 positions match TRBD1. The length of the CDR3 is 17 residues. J gave up 7 bases and V 0 bases, and 9 bases lay outside the gene matches. Germline V CDR1 and CDR2: ENHRY, SYGVKD.

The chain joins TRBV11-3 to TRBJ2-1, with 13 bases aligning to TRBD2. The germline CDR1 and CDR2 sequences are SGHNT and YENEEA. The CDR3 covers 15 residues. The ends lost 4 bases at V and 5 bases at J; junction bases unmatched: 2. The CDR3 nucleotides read TGTGCCAGCAGCTCGACTAGCGGGAGGAACAATGAGCAGTTCTTC. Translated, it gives CASSSTSGRNNEQFF.

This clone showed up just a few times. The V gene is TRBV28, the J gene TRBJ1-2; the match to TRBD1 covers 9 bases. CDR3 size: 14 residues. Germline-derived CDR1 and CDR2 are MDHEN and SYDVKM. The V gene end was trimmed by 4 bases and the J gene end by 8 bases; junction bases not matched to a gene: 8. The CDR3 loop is CASSSLGTGRGYTF. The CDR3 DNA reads TGTGCCAGCAGTTCACTCGGGACAGGGAGAGGCTACACCTTC.

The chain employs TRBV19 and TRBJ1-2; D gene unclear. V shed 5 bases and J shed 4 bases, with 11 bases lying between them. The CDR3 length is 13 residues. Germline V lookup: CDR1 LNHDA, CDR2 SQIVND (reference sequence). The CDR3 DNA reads TGTGCCAGTAGTGGGCAGAACCCCTATGGCTACACCTTC. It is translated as CASSGQNPYGYTF.

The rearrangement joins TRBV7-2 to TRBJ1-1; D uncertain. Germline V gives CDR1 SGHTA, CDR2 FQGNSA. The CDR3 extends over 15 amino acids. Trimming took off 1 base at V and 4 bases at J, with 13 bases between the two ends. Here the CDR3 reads CASSLGGSPGTEAFF. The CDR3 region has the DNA TGTGCCAGCAGCTTAGGAGGCTCCCCGGGCACTGAAGCTTTCTTT. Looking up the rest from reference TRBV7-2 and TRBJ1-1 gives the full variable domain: GAGVSQSPSNKVTEKGKDVELRCDPISGHTALYWYRQSLGQGLEFLIYFQGNSAPDKSGLPSDRFSAERTGGSVSTLTIQRTQQEDSAVYLCASSLGGSPGTEAFFGQGTRLTVV.